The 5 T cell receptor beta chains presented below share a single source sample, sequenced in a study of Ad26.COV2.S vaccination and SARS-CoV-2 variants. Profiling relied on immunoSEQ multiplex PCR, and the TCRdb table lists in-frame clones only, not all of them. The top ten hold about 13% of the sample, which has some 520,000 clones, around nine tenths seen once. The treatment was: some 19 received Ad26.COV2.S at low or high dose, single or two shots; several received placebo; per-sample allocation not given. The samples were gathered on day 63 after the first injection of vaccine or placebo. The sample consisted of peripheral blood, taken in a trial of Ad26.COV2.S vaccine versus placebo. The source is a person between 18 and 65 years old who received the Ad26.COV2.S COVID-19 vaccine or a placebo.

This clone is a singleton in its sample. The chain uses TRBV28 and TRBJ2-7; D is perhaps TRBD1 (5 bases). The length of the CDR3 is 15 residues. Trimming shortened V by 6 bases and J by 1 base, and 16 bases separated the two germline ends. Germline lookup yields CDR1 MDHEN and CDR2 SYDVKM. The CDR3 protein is CASRARGMWSYEQYF. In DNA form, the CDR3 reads TGTGCCAGCAGGGCAAGGGGAATGTGGTCCTACGAGCAGTACTTC.

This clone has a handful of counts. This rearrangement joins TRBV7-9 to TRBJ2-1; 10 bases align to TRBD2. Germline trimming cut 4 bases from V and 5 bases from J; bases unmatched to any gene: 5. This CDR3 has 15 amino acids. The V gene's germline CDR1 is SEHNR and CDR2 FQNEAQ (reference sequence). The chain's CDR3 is CASSSGTSEDNEQFF. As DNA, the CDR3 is TGTGCCAGCAGCTCTGGGACTAGCGAAGACAATGAGCAGTTCTTC.

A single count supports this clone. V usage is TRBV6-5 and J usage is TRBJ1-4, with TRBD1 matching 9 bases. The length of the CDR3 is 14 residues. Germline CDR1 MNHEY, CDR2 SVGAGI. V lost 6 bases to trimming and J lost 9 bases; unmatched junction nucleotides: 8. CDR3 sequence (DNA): TGTGCCAGCAGGACGTCGGGACAGGGAAAAAAACTGTTTTTT. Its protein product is CASRTSGQGKKLFF.

The DNA for the CDR3 is TGTGCCAGCAGTGAATTCGGTAGCGGACTGATCTACGAGCAGTACTTC. This codes for CASSEFGSGLIYEQYF. This chain links TRBV6-1 with TRBJ2-7; weak D call: TRBD2 (6 bases). With 2 bases removed from V and 3 bases from J, the gap between germline ends came to 17 bases. CDR1 and CDR2 from the germline V gene are MNHNS and SASEGT. CDR3 length: 16 residues.

CDR3 nucleotide sequence: TGTGCCAGCGGACTCTACACCGGGGAGCTGTTTTTT. Translation gives CASGLYTGELFF. The genes are TRBV6-5 and TRBJ2-2; weak D call: TRBD2 (5 bases). This CDR3 is built from 12 residues. From germline, CDR1 is MNHEY and CDR2 SVGAGI. The V end lost 8 bases, the J end lost 3 bases, and 7 bases lay between the germline ends.